This T cell receptor beta chain is drawn from a study of shared clonotypes between healthy human individuals. As for the study in general: Per donor, CD8 memory used one plate, CD8 naive used two, CD4 memory used three and CD4 naive used three.

Researchers partitioned CD4+ cells into CD45RA+ naive and CD45RA-negative memory subsets. Measured with immunoSEQ multiplex PCR; TCRdb has only the in-frame clones, and not every one. The profile covers roughly 1,100,000 clones, with approximately 72% appearing a single time and less than 1.5% taken by the ten largest. General study points: Sequencing depth was expected to influence donor clonotype sharing. Naive CD4 clonotypes overlapped across a handful of donors at 4.5% to 5.5%.

As concerns this clone: Its antigen remains unidentified.

The germline gives CDR1 SEHNR, CDR2 FQNEAQ (reference sequence). Trimming cost V 6 bases and J 3 bases, with 16 bases left between them. The CDR3 covers 15 residues. This sequence was found in a man between 18 and 35 years old in good health. This chain connects TRBV7-9 to TRBJ2-3; a weak D match, TRBD1 (7 bases). The sequenced sample was memory CD4+ T cells sorted from blood. Subset indicated: CD45RA-negative fraction. CDR3 loop: CASSPGGLATDTQYF. As DNA, the CDR3 is TGTGCCAGCAGTCCAGGGGGGCTAGCTACAGATACGCAGTATTTT.